The 32 T cell receptor beta chains below come from one sample, sequenced in a study of post-analysis software for immune sequencing data. Study-wide findings and caveats: The five TRBV segments detected at higher frequency in patients than in controls included TRBV5-6, TRBV5-1 and TRBV20-1.

No antigens are known for them. Presence of unique molecular identifiers characterized the TCR beta cDNA libraries. TCRdb re-called the PCR reads through MiXCR, storing one row per CDR3 protein. The table lists 400,000 to 500,000 distinct CDR3 sequences, 39% of them singletons. Sample: blood. These receptors were taken from a girl aged 2-10 years with multiple sclerosis.

The chain combines TRBV20-1 with TRBJ1-1, with D perhaps matching TRBD1 (6 bases). This CDR3 spans 15 amino acids. Germline loops: CDR1 DFQATT, CDR2 SNEGSKA (reference sequence). Trimming took 0 bases from V and 4 from J, leaving 15 bases between them. The CDR3 DNA reads as TGCAGTGCTAGAGACCCAGGGGCGGGATTCACTGAAGCTTTCTTT. Translating gives CSARDPGAGFTEAFF.

This clonotype was observed a single time. The chain employs TRBV12-3 or TRBV12-4 and TRBJ1-2, with 7 positions matching TRBD1. The CDR3 contains 15 residues. The V and J ends lost 6 bases and 5 bases, in that order; junction bases with no gene match: 12. CDR3 residues: CASSPTGTVDYGYTF. Written as DNA, the CDR3 is TGTGCCAGCAGCCCCACCGGGACAGTTGATTATGGCTACACCTTC.

The J gene is TRBJ1-2, the V gene TRBV5-1; D ambiguous. There are 16 residues in the CDR3. Germline assignment: CDR1 SGHRS and CDR2 YFSETQ. The ends were cut back, 3 bases at V and 0 bases at J, with 15 bases in the middle. The CDR3 sequence is CASSWAVSDSNYGYTF. DNA of the CDR3: TGCGCCAGCAGCTGGGCCGTATCGGATTCTAACTATGGCTACACCTTC.

The chain is built from TRBV28 and TRBJ2-1; the D gene is possibly TRBD1 (5 bases). The CDR3 loop spans 17 amino acids. Looked up from germline, CDR1 is MDHEN and CDR2 is SYDVKM. V lost 6 bases and J 0 bases, leaving 18 bases between the germline ends. For the CDR3, the DNA is TGTGCCAGCAGCTTAGACCTCAGGGCTAGCTCCTACAATGAGCAGTTCTTC. This translates into CASSLDLRASSYNEQFF.

The rearrangement links TRBV20-1 to TRBJ2-3; D ambiguous. The CDR3 length is 13 residues. Trimming stripped 6 bases from V and 2 bases from J, with 12 bases between. Germline CDR1 DFQATT, CDR2 SNEGSKA (reference sequence). The DNA for the CDR3 is TGCAGTGCCCTAGGGTCCCCCACAGATACGCAGTATTTT. This translates into CSALGSPTDTQYF.

The V gene is TRBV20-1, the J gene TRBJ2-7; 8 bases are a match to TRBD1. Germline V gene sequence: CDR1 DFQATT, CDR2 SNEGSKA (reference sequence). CDR3 length: 15 residues. The J segment lost 4 bases and the V segment lost 6 bases, leaving 14 bases of the junction unmatched. The CDR3 protein is CSAIGQGGDLYEQYF. CDR3 DNA: TGCAGTGCAATCGGACAGGGTGGCGATCTGTACGAGCAGTACTTC.

This clonotype turned up a few times. The rearrangement uses TRBV28 and TRBJ2-1, with 11 bases identical to TRBD2. CDR1 and CDR2 (germline): MDHEN, SYDVKM. J was trimmed by 9 bases and V by 7 bases; bases with no gene match: 14. The CDR3 has 16 residues. CDR3 DNA sequence: TGTGCCAGCATACCTAGCGGGGGGCACCTCCTACGTGAGCAGTTCTTC. Protein: CASIPSGGHLLREQFF.

There are many counts of this clonotype. The rearrangement joins TRBV7-9 to TRBJ2-6, with D uncertain. Trimming pared 6 bases from V and 0 bases from J, leaving 6 bases between. Germline assignment: CDR1 SEHNR and CDR2 FQNEAQ (reference sequence). The CDR3 is 14 amino acids. CDR3 nucleotide sequence: TGTGCCAGCAGGTCAAGCTCTGGGGCCAACGTCCTGACTTTC. Translation: CASRSSSGANVLTF.

The J gene is TRBJ2-7, the V gene TRBV7-8; D unclear. V was clipped by 3 bases and J by 2 bases, with 8 bases between them. The V gene's germline CDR1 is SGHVS and CDR2 FQNEAQ. There are 13 residues in the CDR3. CDR3 DNA: TGTGCCAGCAGCTTTAGACTTCCCTACGAGCAGTACTTC. As protein: CASSFRLPYEQYF.

This rearrangement joins TRBV5-4 to TRBJ2-3; the match to TRBD2 covers 7 bases. The trim removed 4 bases at V and 0 bases at J, leaving 8 bases unmatched. This CDR3 has 16 residues. The V gene's germline CDR1 is SGHNT and CDR2 YYREEE (reference sequence). The CDR3 here is CASSLFGGSSTDTQYF. CDR3 DNA: TGTGCCAGCAGCCTCTTCGGGGGGTCTAGCACAGATACGCAGTATTTT.

The V and J genes are TRBV12-3 or TRBV12-4 and TRBJ1-5, with D unresolved. The CDR3 is 13 residues long. V was cut by 4 bases and J by 6 bases, with 10 bases left in between. CDR3: CASSYESSQPQHF. The DNA of the CDR3 is TGTGCCAGCAGTTATGAGTCGAGTCAGCCCCAGCATTTT.

This clonotype has a single count. This chain uses TRBV18 with TRBJ2-5; D is perhaps TRBD1 or TRBD2 (5 bases each). CDR3 size: 14 residues. V was trimmed by 5 bases and J by 2 bases, leaving 12 bases between them. From germline, CDR1 is KGHSH and CDR2 LQKENI. The CDR3 spells CASSTGGYQETQYF. As DNA, the CDR3 is TGTGCCAGCTCAACAGGCGGGTATCAAGAGACCCAGTACTTC.

The V gene is TRBV5-6, the J gene TRBJ2-5, with 8 nucleotides matching TRBD2. Losses at the gene ends were 3 bases for V and 3 bases for J; bases not matched to a gene: 19. The CDR3 length is 19 residues. Germline CDR1 reads SGHDT; CDR2 reads YYEEEE. The CDR3: CASSSRPSTRGAGKETQYF. The CDR3 DNA sequence: TGTGCCAGCAGCTCTAGACCTAGCACGCGGGGGGCCGGCAAAGAGACCCAGTACTTC.

The chain recombines TRBV19 with TRBJ2-7, with D tentatively TRBD1 or TRBD2 (6 bases each). The CDR3 loop spans 14 amino acids. V was clipped by 4 bases and J by 1 base, with 11 bases between them. CDR1 is LNHDA and CDR2 is SQIVND in the germline V gene (reference sequence). This CDR3 reads CASSNQGRSYEQYF. CDR3 in DNA: TGTGCCAGTAGTAACCAGGGGAGGTCCTACGAGCAGTACTTC. Filled out from reference TRBV19 and TRBJ2-7, the complete variable domain reads DGGITQSPKYLFRKEGQNVTLSCEQNLNHDAMYWYRQDPGQGLRLIYYSQIVNDFQKGDIAEGYSVSREKKESFPLTVTSAQKNPTAFYLCASSNQGRSYEQYFGPGTRLTVT.

This clonotype was picked up a small number of times. CDR3 region: CASSFQSRFGAEQYF. CDR3 nucleotide sequence: TGCGCCAGCAGCTTTCAATCGCGTTTTGGGGCCGAGCAGTACTTC. The gene calls are TRBV5-1 and TRBJ2-7, with a possible D match to TRBD1 (5 bases). Germline loops: CDR1 SGHRS, CDR2 YFSETQ. Trimming cost V 2 bases and J 6 bases, with 18 bases left between them. This CDR3 is 15 amino acids long.

V is TRBV20-1 and J is TRBJ2-3, with D possibly TRBD2 on 6 matching bases. Germline assignment: CDR1 DFQATT and CDR2 SNEGSKA (reference sequence). The CDR3 length is 16 residues. Trimming left V 5 bases short and J 1 base short, with 19 bases between. The CDR3 sequence is CSARRGRGFGTDTQYF. The DNA of the CDR3 is TGCAGTGCTCGGAGGGGTCGGGGTTTTGGCACAGATACGCAGTATTTT.

The chain uses TRBV7-9 and TRBJ2-7; 11 bases agree with TRBD2. V was pared by 5 bases and J by 1 base, with 13 bases of the junction left unmatched. The CDR3 has 18 residues. The germline V gene encodes CDR1 SEHNR and CDR2 FQNEAQ (reference sequence). In nucleotides, the CDR3 is TGTGCCAGCAGCGACTACAGGGCTACTAGCGGGAGATCCTACGAGCAGTACTTC. Encoded protein: CASSDYRATSGRSYEQYF.

This clonotype has more than one count but fewer than ten. The J gene is TRBJ2-1, the V gene TRBV7-3; 15 bases match TRBD2. The germline CDR1 and CDR2 sequences are SGHTA and FQGTGA. The V gene end was trimmed by 0 bases and the J gene end by 2 bases; junction bases not matched to a gene: 2. The CDR3 totals 18 residues. The CDR3 nucleotides are TGTGCCAGCAGCTTAACAGGGACTAGCGGGGGGCCCTACAATGAGCAGTTCTTC. Its protein is CASSLTGTSGGPYNEQFF.

The CDR3 sequence: CASRSGGNYEQYF. DNA of the CDR3: TGTGCCAGCAGATCCGGGGGAAACTACGAGCAGTACTTC. The chain uses TRBV5-6 and TRBJ2-7; D is possibly TRBD2 (6 bases). The germline V and J ends were trimmed by 5 bases and 3 bases, with 12 bases remaining between them. This CDR3 spans 13 amino acids. Germline V gene sequence: CDR1 SGHDT, CDR2 YYEEEE.

The chain carries TRBV18 and TRBJ2-1, with 7 bases that match TRBD1. Germline loops: CDR1 KGHSH, CDR2 LQKENI. CDR3 length: 14 amino acids. J lost 7 bases, V lost 4 bases, and 7 bases had no gene match. CDR3 in amino acids: CASSQTYRGNEQFF. CDR3 nucleotide sequence: TGTGCCAGCTCACAAACCTACAGGGGAAATGAGCAGTTCTTC. Full variable domain (remainder filled in from reference TRBV18 and TRBJ2-1): NAGVMQNPRHLVRRRGQEARLRCSPMKGHSHVYWYRQLPEEGLKFMVYLQKENIIDESGMPKERFSAEFPKEGPSILRIQQVVRGDSAAYFCASSQTYRGNEQFFGPGTRLTVL.

This chain connects TRBV7-6 to TRBJ2-5; 9 nucleotides line up with TRBD1. The end of the DNA is better explained by TRBJ2-7, so the J call may be wrong. The CDR3 runs to 19 residues. Germline V lookup: CDR1 SGHVS, CDR2 FNYEAQ. The CDR3 DNA reads as TGTGCCAGCAGCTTCCCTGGGGACAGGGATATACACCGTTCCTACGAGCAGTACTTC. Translating it yields CASSFPGDRDIHRSYEQYF.

The gene calls are TRBV27 and TRBJ2-2, with 7 nucleotides matching TRBD1. The germline CDR1 and CDR2 sequences are MNHEY and SMNVEV (reference sequence). The CDR3 runs to 13 residues. V lost 7 bases to trimming and J lost 3 bases; unmatched junction nucleotides: 2. In DNA, the CDR3 is TGTGCCAGCACTACAGGGGACACCGGGGAGCTGTTTTTT. Translating it yields CASTTGDTGELFF.

This clonotype has just a few counts. CDR3 loop: CASSALHRGRLNEQFF. The CDR3 nucleotides are TGTGCCAGCAGCGCACTTCATAGGGGAAGGCTCAATGAGCAGTTCTTC. The rearrangement uses TRBV7-3 and TRBJ2-1; the D gene is possibly TRBD1 (5 bases). From germline, CDR1 is SGHTA and CDR2 FQGTGA. There are 16 residues in the CDR3. Trimming pared 5 bases from V and 6 bases from J, leaving 20 bases between.

J is TRBJ1-2 and V is TRBV5-1; perhaps TRBD1 as D (5 bases). The CDR3 has 16 amino acids. Trimming pared 4 bases from V and 5 bases from J, leaving 21 bases between. Germline lookup yields CDR1 SGHRS and CDR2 YFSETQ. This CDR3 reads CASSPGQGRSVYGYTF. CDR3 coding DNA: TGCGCCAGCAGCCCCGGACAAGGACGGAGCGTGTATGGCTACACCTTC.

In this sample, this clonotype turned up a few times. The J gene is TRBJ2-5, the V gene TRBV11-2; TRBD1 matches 8 bases. This CDR3 is built from 16 residues. Germline values: CDR1 SGHAT, CDR2 FQNNGV. The trim removed 5 bases at V and 0 bases at J, leaving 8 bases unmatched. The CDR3 coding sequence is TGTGCCAGCAGCCGCCACGGACAGGGCTACCAAGAGACCCAGTACTTC. This gives the protein CASSRHGQGYQETQYF.

The chain couples TRBV20-1 to TRBJ2-2, with TRBD2 identical over 10 bases. V gave up 0 bases and J gave up 1 base; unmatched junction bases: 5. The CDR3 runs to 17 residues. The germline CDR1 and CDR2 sequences are DFQATT and SNEGSKA (reference sequence). In nucleotides, the CDR3 is TGCAGTGCTAGAGAGAGCGGGAGGGCCTTGAACACCGGGGAGCTGTTTTTT. Its protein product is CSARESGRALNTGELFF.

The rearrangement joins TRBV6-2 or TRBV6-3 to TRBJ1-5; weak D call: TRBD1 (6 bases). Germline lookup yields CDR1 MNHEY and CDR2 SVGEGT. The CDR3 runs 17 residues. V lost 2 bases to trimming and J lost 0 bases, with 14 bases between them. The CDR3 coding sequence is TGTGCCAGCAGTTACCCTTCGGGGGGACATAGCAATCAGCCCCAGCATTTT. It specifies CASSYPSGGHSNQPQHF.

The chain couples TRBV28 to TRBJ1-3, with D uncertain. The length of the CDR3 is 13 residues. V dropped 6 bases and J dropped 4 bases, with 10 bases sitting between them. Germline V gene lookup returns CDR1 MDHEN and CDR2 SYDVKM. The CDR3 DNA is TGTGCCAGCAGCCTCAGAGGAGGAAACACCATATATTTT. It yields the protein CASSLRGGNTIYF.

This clonotype has just a few counts. The V and J genes are TRBV11-2 and TRBJ2-1; D perhaps matches TRBD2 (5 bases). The CDR3 sequence is 13 residues long. The V and J ends lost 5 bases and 6 bases respectively, with 11 bases between them. Looked up from germline, CDR1 is SGHAT and CDR2 is FQNNGV. This CDR3 is CASSKWTVNEQFF. The CDR3 DNA sequence: TGTGCCAGCAGCAAATGGACTGTCAATGAGCAGTTCTTC.

This clonotype was recorded at least ten times. The chain couples TRBV4-2 to TRBJ2-7; D is unresolved. The CDR3 loop spans 15 amino acids. Germline loops: CDR1 LGHNA, CDR2 YNFKEQ. V was trimmed by 4 bases and J by 0 bases, leaving 13 bases between them. For the CDR3, the DNA is TGTGCCAGCAGCCCTCCCGTGGGCGGCTCCTACGAGCAGTACTTC. This sequence encodes CASSPPVGGSYEQYF.

The sample holds a few counts of this clonotype. This rearrangement joins TRBV12-3 or TRBV12-4 to TRBJ1-5; weak D call: TRBD1 (6 bases). Trimming pared 3 bases from V and 7 bases from J, leaving 16 bases between. The length of the CDR3 is 15 residues. CDR3 sequence (DNA): TGTGCCAGCAGTTTCGCGCCCGGGGGCGGGCAGCCCCAGCATTTT. Its protein is CASSFAPGGGQPQHF.

The chain links TRBV7-2 to TRBJ2-7; D perhaps matches TRBD2 (6 bases). There are 17 residues in the CDR3. The ends were cut back, 0 bases at V and 4 bases at J, with 19 bases in the middle. CDR1 and CDR2 (germline): SGHTA, FQGNSA. CDR3 DNA: TGTGCCAGCAGCTTAGCCCCCTTAGGGCGGGGAGAGTACGAGCAGTACTTC. Translating gives CASSLAPLGRGEYEQYF.